A single sample is the source of the 5 T cell receptor beta chains below, sequenced in a study of blood T cell repertoires in COVID-19. Generated by immunoSEQ multiplex PCR, the TCRdb table keeps only in-frame clones and is missing some. The profile shows about 270,000 clones, roughly 86% of them singletons. Sequences were obtained from PBMCs or T cells enriched from blood (not recorded which). The receptors originated from a woman aged 60-75 years who had recovered from COVID-19.

The V and J genes are TRBV27 and TRBJ2-5; TRBD2 is a possible D gene (5 bases). Germline V gene data show CDR1 as MNHEY and CDR2 as SMNVEV (reference sequence). V was shortened by 2 bases and J by 4 bases, with 32 bases between the two germline ends. The CDR3 is 21 amino acids. In DNA form, the CDR3 reads TGTGCCAGCAGTTTAGTCCCCAGGCGGGCGGTACTCGAAACCCCACGAGAGACCCAGTACTTC. Encoded protein: CASSLVPRRAVLETPRETQYF.

The chain uses TRBV14 and TRBJ2-5; D is ambiguous. V lost 5 bases and J 9 bases, leaving 13 bases between the germline ends. This CDR3 is 12 amino acids long. Per the germline V gene, CDR1 is SGHDN and CDR2 is FVKESK. As DNA, the CDR3 is TGTGCCAGCAGCTACCGAGGCGGATCCCAGTACTTC. Residues: CASSYRGGSQYF.

This clone was counted between two and nine times. V usage is TRBV30 and J usage is TRBJ1-5, with a possible D match to TRBD1 (6 bases). The CDR3 spans 15 residues. V gave up 1 base and J gave up 1 base, with 11 bases separating them. Germline CDR1 GTSNPN, CDR2 SVGIG (reference sequence). CDR3 loop: CAWSAGGGSNQPQHF. DNA of the CDR3: TGTGCCTGGAGTGCGGGGGGCGGGAGCAATCAGCCCCAGCATTTT.

About this clone itself: One end of the junction varies from germline; a read error may be responsible. This rearrangement joins TRBV4-1 to TRBJ1-1; D not certain. CDR3 size: 15 residues. Germline CDR1 is MGHRA and CDR2 is YSYEKL. The CDR3 loop is CASSLANGRNTEAFF. CDR3 bases: TGTGCCAGCAGCCTAGCTAATGGTAGGAACACTGAAGCTTTCTTT.

The chain combines TRBV5-1 with TRBJ1-4; tentative D call: TRBD1 (5 bases). Germline lookup yields CDR1 SGHRS and CDR2 YFSETQ. V gave up 6 bases and J gave up 8 bases, with 17 bases separating them. The CDR3 consists of 14 residues. The CDR3 nucleotides are TGCGCCAGCACCTACGGTTCAGGGCGAGAAAAACTGTTTTTT. Translating it yields CASTYGSGREKLFF. The whole variable domain, filled in from reference TRBV5-1 and TRBJ1-4, reads KAGVTQTPRYLIKTRGQQVTLSCSPISGHRSVSWYQQTPGQGLQFLFEYFSETQRNKGNFPGRFSGRQFSNSRSEMNVSTLELGDSALYLCASTYGSGREKLFFGSGTQLSVL.